This T cell receptor (beta chain) originates from a study of blood T cells in healthy people across ages. General study points: TCR beta diversity, measured per million T cells, fell in a roughly linear way with age.

With a J-beta primer mix and a sample-barcoded 5' primer, a second PCR ran 7 to 11 cycles. TCRdb re-called the 5' RACE reads through MiXCR, storing one row per CDR3 protein. This table has fewer than 2,000,000 distinct CDR3 sequences, about 32% appearing once. The authors drew around 11 milliliters of peripheral blood from each donor. In each sample, at least 6.5 million PBMCs were isolated. Trimming took 0 bases from V and 10 from J; bases not matched to a gene: 12. Germline V gives CDR1 DFQATT, CDR2 SNEGSKA (reference sequence). The CDR3 is 16 residues long. A note on this clonotype: No antigen is known for it.

The sequence was obtained from a woman under 40 in good health. This chain connects TRBV20-1 to TRBJ2-1; 10 positions agree with TRBD2. The specimen was blood. CDR3 residues: CSARDSRLAGSSEQFF. Written as DNA, the CDR3 is TGCAGTGCTAGAGATTCAAGACTAGCGGGCTCCAGCGAGCAGTTCTTC.